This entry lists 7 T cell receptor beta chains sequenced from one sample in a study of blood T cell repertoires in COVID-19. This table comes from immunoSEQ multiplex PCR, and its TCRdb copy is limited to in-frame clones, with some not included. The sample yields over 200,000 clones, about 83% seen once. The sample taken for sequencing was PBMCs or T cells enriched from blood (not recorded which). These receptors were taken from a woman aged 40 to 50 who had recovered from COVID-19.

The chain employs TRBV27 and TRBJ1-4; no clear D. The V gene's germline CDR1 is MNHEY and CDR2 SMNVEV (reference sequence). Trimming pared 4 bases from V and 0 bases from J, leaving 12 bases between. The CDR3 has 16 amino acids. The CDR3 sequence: CASSYRGLATNEKLFF. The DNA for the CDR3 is TGTGCCAGCAGTTACCGCGGGCTTGCAACTAATGAAAAACTGTTTTTT.

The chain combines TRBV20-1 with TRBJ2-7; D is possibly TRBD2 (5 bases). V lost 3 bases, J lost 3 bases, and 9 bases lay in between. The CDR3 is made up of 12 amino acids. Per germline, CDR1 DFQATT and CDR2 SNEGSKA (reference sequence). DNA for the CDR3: TGCAGTGCTAGTCCAGGACTCTACGAGCAGTACTTC. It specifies CSASPGLYEQYF.

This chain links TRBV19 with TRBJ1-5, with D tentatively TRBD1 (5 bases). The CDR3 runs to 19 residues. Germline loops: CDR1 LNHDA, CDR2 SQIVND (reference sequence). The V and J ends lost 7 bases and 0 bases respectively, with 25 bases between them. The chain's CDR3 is CASMASLPGRLYSNQPQHF. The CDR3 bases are TGTGCCAGTATGGCTAGTCTGCCAGGGCGACTTTATAGCAATCAGCCCCAGCATTTT.

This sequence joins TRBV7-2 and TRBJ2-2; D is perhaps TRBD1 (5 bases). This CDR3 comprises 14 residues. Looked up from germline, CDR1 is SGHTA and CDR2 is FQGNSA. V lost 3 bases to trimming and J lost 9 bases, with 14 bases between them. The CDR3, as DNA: TGTGCCAGCAGCTTTTTCAGGGCCCCCCGGGAGCTGTTTTTT. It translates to CASSFFRAPRELFF.

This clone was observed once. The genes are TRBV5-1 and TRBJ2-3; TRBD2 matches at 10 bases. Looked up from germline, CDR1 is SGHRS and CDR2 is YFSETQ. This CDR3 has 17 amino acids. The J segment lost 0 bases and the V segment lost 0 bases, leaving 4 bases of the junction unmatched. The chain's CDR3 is CASSLVAGGQSTDTQYF. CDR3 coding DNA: TGCGCCAGCAGCTTGGTAGCGGGAGGTCAAAGCACAGATACGCAGTATTTT.

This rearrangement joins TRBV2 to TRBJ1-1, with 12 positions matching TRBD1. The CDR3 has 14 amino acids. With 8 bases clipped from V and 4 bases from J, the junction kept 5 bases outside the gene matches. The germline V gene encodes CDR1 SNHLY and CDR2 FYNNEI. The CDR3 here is CASRDRGRGTEAFF. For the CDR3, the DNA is TGTGCCAGCCGGGACAGGGGGCGGGGCACTGAAGCTTTCTTT.

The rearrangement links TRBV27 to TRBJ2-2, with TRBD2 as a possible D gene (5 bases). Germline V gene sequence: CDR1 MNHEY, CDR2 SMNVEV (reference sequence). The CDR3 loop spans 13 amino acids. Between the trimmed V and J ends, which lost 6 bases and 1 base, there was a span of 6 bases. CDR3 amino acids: CASSEGNTGELFF. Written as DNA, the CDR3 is TGTGCCAGCAGCGAGGGGAACACCGGGGAGCTGTTTTTT.